These 2 T cell receptor beta chains were sequenced from one sample in a study of shared clonotypes between healthy human individuals. CD45RO-negative, CCR7-positively selected cells formed the naive CD8 fraction, excluding terminally differentiated effector memory CD45RA+ cells. Assay: immunoSEQ multiplex PCR; the TCRdb copy retains only in-frame clones and omits some. The sample shows hundreds of thousands of clones, about 92% of them seen only once. Sequenced material: naive CD8+ T cells sorted from blood. The receptors were sampled from a man younger than 45 in good health.

The rearrangement joins TRBV9 to TRBJ2-3, with TRBD2 matching over 7 bases. The CDR3 runs 13 residues. Trimming took 3 bases from V and 6 from J; bases not matched to a gene: 4. Germline V CDR1 and CDR2: SGDLS, YYNGEE. CDR3 region: CASSGLAGDTQYF. CDR3 bases: TGTGCCAGCAGCGGACTAGCTGGCGATACGCAGTATTTT.

The genes are TRBV27 and TRBJ1-1, with 10 nucleotides matching TRBD1. V lost 0 bases and J lost 5; bases outside the gene matches: 0. The CDR3 runs 14 residues. Germline loops: CDR1 MNHEY, CDR2 SMNVEV (reference sequence). CDR3 sequence: CASSLSGQGTEAFF. The CDR3 DNA reads as TGTGCCAGCAGTTTATCGGGACAGGGGACTGAAGCTTTCTTT.